The TCR beta chain described here comes from a study of cytomegalovirus exposure and HLA in healthy donors. General study results and limits: As was reported, the HLA-A and HLA-B alleles of most subjects were accurately predicted from TCR beta sequences.

CDR1 is LNHDA, CDR2 SQIVND, per germline (reference sequence). This CDR3 is built from 14 residues. With 5 bases clipped from V and 6 bases from J, the junction kept 7 bases outside the gene matches. It was with 60 Vbeta and 13 Jbeta primers that the PCR ran. This table comes from immunoSEQ multiplex PCR, and its TCRdb copy is limited to in-frame clones, with some not included. This table holds 200,000 or so clones, 55% to 75% found once. As concerns this clone: Its antigen is unidentified.

The receptor comes from a man between 40 and 49 years old in good health and CMV-seropositive. The sequencing sample was made of PBMCs. The chain recombines TRBV19 with TRBJ2-5; 9 bases fit TRBD1. CDR3 region: CASSGTGGSQTQYF. As DNA, the CDR3 is TGTGCCAGTAGTGGTACAGGGGGCTCACAGACCCAGTACTTC.